Listed here are 29 T cell receptor beta chains from one sample, sequenced in a study of Graves' ophthalmopathy and Graves' hyperthyroidism. Amplification from RNA transcripts yielded the TCR beta CDR3 regions. HTBI-primed RT-PCR formed the first round, and a multiplex PCR formed the second. TCRdb analysed the multiplex PCR reads with MiXCR anew, one entry per CDR3 protein. The table has some 240,000 distinct CDR3 sequences, roughly 50% seen once. Input material: peripheral blood. The receptor set was obtained from an adult man with Graves' ophthalmopathy.

This chain connects TRBV7-2 to TRBJ2-6; D is possibly TRBD2 (7 bases). V lost 1 base, J lost 2 bases, and 15 bases lay in between. The CDR3 loop spans 18 amino acids. Germline CDR1 and CDR2: SGHTA and FQGNSA. CDR3 sequence: CASSLVAGASAGANVLTF. CDR3 bases: TGTGCCAGCAGCTTAGTGGCGGGGGCGTCCGCTGGGGCCAACGTCCTGACTTTC.

This clonotype was observed a handful of times. V is TRBV15 and J is TRBJ2-2, with D possibly being TRBD1 (5 bases). V was shortened by 1 base and J by 3 bases, with 9 bases between the two germline ends. Germline CDR1 is LNHNV and CDR2 is YYDKDF (reference sequence). This CDR3 comprises 15 residues. CDR3 amino acids: CATSRARVDTGELFF. CDR3 DNA sequence: TGTGCCACCAGCAGAGCCAGGGTGGACACCGGGGAGCTGTTTTTT.

The chain couples TRBV29-1 to TRBJ2-5; the D call may be TRBD1 or TRBD2 (5 bases each). The V and J ends lost 8 bases and 4 bases respectively, with 17 bases between them. There are 13 residues in the CDR3. The germline V gene has CDR1 SQVTM and CDR2 ANQGSEA. CDR3 DNA: TGCAGCTGGCCGATTGGTGGGGGAGAGACCCAGTACTTC. As protein: CSWPIGGGETQYF. The variable domain in full, with the rest retrieved from reference TRBV29-1 and TRBJ2-5, is SAVISQKPSRDICQRGTSLTIQCQVDSQVTMMFWYRQQPGQSLTLIATANQGSEATYESGFVIDKFPISRPNLTFSTLTVSNMSPEDSSIYLCSWPIGGGETQYFGPGTRLLVL.

This chain links TRBV7-6 with TRBJ1-1; perhaps TRBD1 as D (5 bases). Germline V CDR1 and CDR2: SGHVS, FNYEAQ. The CDR3 has 13 residues. V dropped 3 bases and J dropped 10 bases, with 15 bases sitting between them. Here the CDR3 reads CASSLAGKVRAFF. CDR3 DNA: TGTGCCAGCAGCTTGGCAGGGAAGGTGCGAGCTTTCTTT.

This clonotype was recorded once. The chain employs TRBV10-3 and TRBJ1-2; D unclear. V lost 10 bases, J lost 1 base, and 25 bases lay in between. The CDR3 totals 17 residues. Germline assignment: CDR1 ENHRY and CDR2 SYGVKD. The CDR3 loop is CASSNPRERVLNYGYTF. The CDR3 coding sequence is TGTGCCAGCAGCAACCCACGGGAGAGGGTGCTTAACTATGGCTACACCTTC.

The chain couples TRBV29-1 to TRBJ2-5; TRBD1 is a possible D gene (6 bases). Germline-derived CDR1 and CDR2 are SQVTM and ANQGSEA. CDR3 length: 12 residues. Trimming cost V 5 bases and J 4 bases, with 11 bases left between them. CDR3 DNA: TGCAGCGTTACCCCGGACAGAGAGACCCAGTACTTC. This sequence encodes CSVTPDRETQYF.

V is TRBV4-1 and J is TRBJ1-2; perhaps TRBD1 as D (5 bases). Per germline, CDR1 MGHRA and CDR2 YSYEKL. The CDR3 covers 15 residues. V dropped 1 base and J dropped 0 bases, with 9 bases sitting between them. DNA of the CDR3: TGCGCCAGCAGCCAAGTGTCGACAGCTAACTATGGCTACACCTTC. Amino acid sequence: CASSQVSTANYGYTF.

This chain joins TRBV7-2 and TRBJ2-7, with 12 bases fitting TRBD2. CDR1 is SGHTA and CDR2 is FQGNSA in the germline V gene. The CDR3 has 15 residues. V shed 5 bases, J shed 5 bases, and the junction held 7 bases outside the gene matches. The CDR3 nucleotides read TGTGCCAGCAGCAGCGCTAGCGGGGGGGTCGACGAGCAGTACTTC. It is translated as CASSSASGGVDEQYF.

The rearrangement links TRBV29-1 to TRBJ2-5; D is perhaps TRBD1 (5 bases). This CDR3 has 13 amino acids. V gave up 1 base and J gave up 5 bases, with 11 bases separating them. From germline, CDR1 is SQVTM and CDR2 ANQGSEA. CDR3 DNA: TGCAGCGTTGAAGGGGGCAGGGCGGAGACCCAGTACTTC. Its protein is CSVEGGRAETQYF.

The chain has TRBV10-3 and TRBJ2-3; D not resolved. The CDR3 is made up of 15 amino acids. With 7 bases removed from V and 4 bases from J, the gap between germline ends came to 18 bases. CDR1 is ENHRY and CDR2 is SYGVKD in the germline V gene. DNA of the CDR3: TGTGCCATCACCCCGACCCCGAACGAGGCAGATACGCAGTATTTT. Its protein product is CAITPTPNEADTQYF.

A remark on this clonotype: At one of its ends the junction is not consistent with the germline gene, which may arise from a read error. The chain is built from TRBV10-2 and TRBJ2-5; possibly TRBD1 or TRBD2 for D (7 bases each). The length of the CDR3 is 14 residues. In germline, CDR1 is WSHSY, CDR2 SAAADI. CDR3: CASSRGGLGTSQYF. For the CDR3, the DNA is TGTGCCAGCAGCAGGGGGGGGCTAGGGACATCCCAGTACTTC.

The rearrangement uses TRBV10-2 and TRBJ1-1; D call uncertain. V was pared by 6 bases and J by 4 bases, with 18 bases between. Germline V gene lookup returns CDR1 WSHSY and CDR2 SAAADI. The CDR3 has 15 residues. This CDR3 is CASRAPKGLGTEAFF. Here the CDR3 DNA reads TGCGCCAGCAGGGCCCCGAAGGGTTTGGGCACTGAAGCTTTCTTT.

The V gene is TRBV9, the J gene TRBJ1-1, with D hard to call. Germline lookup yields CDR1 SGDLS and CDR2 YYNGEE. Trimming cost V 4 bases and J 5 bases, with 12 bases left between them. The CDR3 has 13 residues. The CDR3 DNA is TGTGCCAGCAGCTTCACGGGCGGGACTGAAGCTTTCTTT. Translation: CASSFTGGTEAFF.

This chain uses TRBV6-6 with TRBJ2-5; 9 positions match TRBD1. This CDR3 contains 13 residues. Germline V gene sequence: CDR1 MNHNY, CDR2 SVGAGI (reference sequence). After removal of 2 bases from V and 5 bases from J, the junction contained 0 bases not matched to a gene. The chain's CDR3 is CASSYDRGETQYF. DNA for the CDR3: TGTGCCAGCAGTTACGACAGGGGGGAGACCCAGTACTTC.

This clonotype was picked up many times. One base away lies a much larger clone, so this may be a sequencing read error. V usage is TRBV15 and J usage is TRBJ2-5; D uncertain. Per germline, CDR1 LNHNV and CDR2 YYDKDF (reference sequence). CDR3 length: 12 residues. The V and J ends lost 2 bases and 2 bases respectively, with 3 bases between them. CDR3 residues: CATSRHQETQYF. For the CDR3, the DNA is TGTGCCACCAGCAGACATCAAGAGACCCAGTACTTC. Together with reference TRBV15 and TRBJ2-5, the CDR3 gives the full variable domain: DAMVIQNPRYQVTQFGKPVTLSCSQTLNHNVMYWYQQKSSQAPKLLFHYYDKDFNNEADTPDNFQSRRPNTSFCFLDIRSPGLGDTAMYLCATSRHQETQYFGPGTRLLVL.

As concerns this clonotype: One end of the junction varies from germline; a read error may be responsible. The chain uses TRBV4-1 and TRBJ1-2; a weak D match, TRBD1 (5 bases). In germline, CDR1 is MGHRA, CDR2 YSYEKL. The CDR3 has 16 amino acids. CDR3 nucleotide sequence: TGTGCCAGCAGCCAGGGAGCCGCGCGGGATAACTATGGCTACACCTTC. Translated, it gives CASSQGAARDNYGYTF.

The genes are TRBV7-2 and TRBJ2-7; D possibly corresponds to TRBD2 (5 bases). CDR1 and CDR2 (germline): SGHTA, FQGNSA. Trimming removed 7 bases from V and 7 bases from J, with 20 bases in between. The CDR3 has 14 residues. In DNA, the CDR3 is TGTGCCAGCACCGCGGGCCCCGGACCCCGTGAGCAGTACTTC. This gives the protein CASTAGPGPREQYF.

This clonotype was seen repeatedly, ten times or more. J is TRBJ2-2 and V is TRBV24-1; the D is unclear. The germline CDR1 and CDR2 sequences are KGHDR and SFDVKD. The CDR3 is 13 residues long. The V end was cut by 9 bases, the J end by 2 bases, with 9 bases between. CDR3 sequence (DNA): TGTGCCACCTGGAACCCCAACACCGGGGAGCTGTTTTTT. Translating gives CATWNPNTGELFF.

This chain links TRBV10-3 with TRBJ2-2; 8 bases agree with TRBD2. J was trimmed by 3 bases and V by 3 bases; bases with no gene match: 0. Germline CDR1 reads ENHRY; CDR2 reads SYGVKD. The CDR3 runs 14 residues. The DNA for the CDR3 is TGTGCCATCAGTGAACTAGCGGACACCGGGGAGCTGTTTTTT. Its translation is CAISELADTGELFF.

This clonotype was seen repeatedly, ten times or more. This sequence joins TRBV5-1 and TRBJ1-1, with D perhaps matching TRBD1 (5 bases). CDR1 and CDR2 from the germline V gene are SGHRS and YFSETQ. V lost 1 base, J lost 8 bases, and 12 bases lay in between. The CDR3 extends over 13 amino acids. The CDR3 region has the DNA TGCGCCAGCAGCTTGTCCCCGACAGAGGAAGCTTTCTTT. This codes for CASSLSPTEEAFF.

The genes are TRBV6-6 and TRBJ1-1; 8 positions match TRBD1. Looked up from germline, CDR1 is MNHNY and CDR2 is SVGAGI (reference sequence). Germline trimming cut 7 bases from V and 4 bases from J; bases unmatched to any gene: 8. The CDR3 length is 14 residues. CDR3 sequence: CASTHRDRLTEAFF. DNA of the CDR3: TGTGCCAGCACGCACCGGGACAGGCTCACTGAAGCTTTCTTT.

This clonotype was picked up one time. This chain links TRBV2 with TRBJ2-2; D might be TRBD2 (5 bases). The V end was cut by 8 bases, the J end by 5 bases, with 15 bases between. The CDR3 consists of 14 residues. Germline lookup yields CDR1 SNHLY and CDR2 FYNNEI. Here the CDR3 DNA reads TGTGCCAGCCAAGGAAATTCGGGGACCGGGGAGCTGTTTTTT. This gives the protein CASQGNSGTGELFF. Complete variable domain (other parts from reference TRBV2 and TRBJ2-2): EPEVTQTPSHQVTQMGQEVILRCVPISNHLYFYWYRQILGQKVEFLVSFYNNEISEKSEIFDDQFSVERPDGSNFTLKIRSTKLEDSAMYFCASQGNSGTGELFFGEGSRLTVL.

This clonotype has a handful of counts. The rearrangement links TRBV2 to TRBJ1-1; D unclear. CDR1 and CDR2 (germline): SNHLY, FYNNEI. The CDR3 sequence is 14 residues long. V was pared by 7 bases and J by 4 bases, with 16 bases between. The CDR3 DNA reads as TGTGCCAGCAACGTTGCTAGTTTTATCACTGAAGCTTTCTTT. This codes for CASNVASFITEAFF.

In its sample, this clonotype was seen a few times. The rearrangement uses TRBV7-3 and TRBJ2-6; D is undetermined. The V gene's germline CDR1 is SGHTA and CDR2 FQGTGA. Trimming stripped 3 bases from V and 0 bases from J, with 12 bases between. CDR3 length: 17 amino acids. The DNA of the CDR3 is TGTGCCAGCAGCTTGTGGGCAGGCTCCTCTGGGGCCAACGTCCTGACTTTC. This sequence encodes CASSLWAGSSGANVLTF.

This clonotype was counted between two and nine times. V gene TRBV2 combines with J gene TRBJ2-6; D perhaps matches TRBD1 (5 bases). CDR3 length equals 17 residues. Per the germline V gene, CDR1 is SNHLY and CDR2 is FYNNEI. Trimming shortened V by 3 bases and J by 4 bases, and 16 bases separated the two germline ends. Written as DNA, the CDR3 is TGTGCCAGCAGTGAGGGCCTGGGGCTGGGAGGGGCCAACGTCCTGACTTTC. It encodes CASSEGLGLGGANVLTF.

With respect to this clonotype: It may be a read error: a sequence one base away is much more abundant. The CDR3 coding sequence is TGTGCCACCAGTGAGCGAACAGGGGAAGGCTACACCTTC. Its protein is CATSERTGEGYTF. This chain links TRBV6-5 with TRBJ1-2, with TRBD1 matching over 7 bases. Per the germline V gene, CDR1 is MNHEY and CDR2 is SVGAGI. The CDR3 spans 13 residues.

The genes are TRBV9 and TRBJ2-7; D may be TRBD1 or TRBD2 (5 bases each). Germline CDR1 reads SGDLS; CDR2 reads YYNGEE. The ends were cut back, 3 bases at V and 3 bases at J, with 13 bases in the middle. The CDR3 has 14 residues. CDR3 protein: CASSGRDDVYEQYF. The CDR3 DNA reads as TGTGCCAGCAGCGGTAGGGACGATGTCTACGAGCAGTACTTC.

J is TRBJ2-2 and V is TRBV11-2; TRBD2 aligns across 11 bases. Germline CDR1 reads SGHAT; CDR2 reads FQNNGV. The length of the CDR3 is 16 residues. V gave up 6 bases and J gave up 5 bases; unmatched junction bases: 8. The CDR3 sequence is CASRHISGGATGELFF. CDR3 nucleotide sequence: TGTGCCAGCAGACATATTAGCGGGGGGGCGACCGGGGAGCTGTTTTTT.

The V call is TRBV19, the J call TRBJ1-5, with 7 bases lining up with TRBD1. CDR1 is LNHDA, CDR2 SQIVND, per germline (reference sequence). The CDR3 covers 15 residues. V shed 4 bases and J 7 bases; nucleotides not matched to a gene: 10. The CDR3, as DNA: TGTGCCAGTAGTAAGGGCAGGACAGGTCTACAGCCCCAGCATTTT. Translation: CASSKGRTGLQPQHF.